The 2 T cell receptor beta chains below come from one sample, sequenced in a study of cytomegalovirus exposure and HLA in healthy donors. Primers: 60 Vbeta forward and 13 Jbeta reverse. Data came from immunoSEQ multiplex PCR; TCRdb stores just in-frame clones and leaves some out. The sample contains about 130,000 clones, 83% of which appear only once. The sequencing input was PBMCs. The receptors stem from a man aged 18 to 29 in good health and CMV-seropositive.

This rearrangement joins TRBV7-8 to TRBJ2-5, with 9 bases fitting TRBD1. Looked up from germline, CDR1 is SGHVS and CDR2 is FQNEAQ. CDR3 length: 15 amino acids. J lost 5 bases, V lost 5 bases, and 9 bases had no gene match. The CDR3 spells CASSVKQGALETQYF. CDR3 coding DNA: TGTGCCAGCAGCGTAAAACAGGGGGCTCTCGAGACCCAGTACTTC. Looking up the rest from reference TRBV7-8 and TRBJ2-5 gives the full variable domain: GAGVSQSPRYKVAKRGQDVALRCDPISGHVSLFWYQQALGQGPEFLTYFQNEAQLDKSGLPSDRFFAERPEGSVSTLKIQRTQQEDSAVYLCASSVKQGALETQYFGPGTRLLVL.

The chain carries TRBV5-1 and TRBJ1-3; TRBD1 might be the D (5 bases). V gave up 0 bases and J gave up 5 bases, with 12 bases separating them. Germline loops: CDR1 SGHRS, CDR2 YFSETQ. CDR3 length: 15 amino acids. The CDR3 region is CASSLALGGRNTIYF. The CDR3 region has the DNA TGCGCCAGCAGCTTGGCCTTGGGGGGAAGAAACACCATATATTTT.